This T cell receptor beta chain was sequenced for a study of cytomegalovirus exposure and HLA in healthy donors. General study points: The investigators catalogued 150 to 200 TCR beta chains as cytomegalovirus-associated.

This clone was detected only once. Its antigen is not identified. Both 60 Vbeta primers and 13 Jbeta primers went into the PCR. TCRdb's copy holds only in-frame clones and misses some; the assay was immunoSEQ multiplex PCR. This sample has roughly 170,000 clones, with around four fifths found just once. CDR3 length equals 14 residues. The V gene's germline CDR1 is SGHNT and CDR2 YYREEE (reference sequence). Trimming pared 3 bases from V and 4 bases from J, leaving 12 bases between. J is TRBJ2-3 and V is TRBV5-4, with a weak D call TRBD1 (5 bases). The source material was PBMCs. The sequence came from a woman aged 30 to 39 in good health and CMV-seropositive. The CDR3 DNA is TGTGCCAGCAGCTCCGACAGAAGCCCAGATACGCAGTATTTT. Its protein is CASSSDRSPDTQYF.